These 18 T cell receptor beta chains originate from one sample sequenced in a study of blood T cell repertoires in COVID-19 (dated by TCRdb to about 2020). Receptor amplification or capture employed the immunoSEQ multiplex PCR assay. TCRdb stores this immuneACCESS table with in-frame sequences only. Part of the clones is absent; in the studies checked, under half of the shortfall reflects unresolved V genes, and no reason is known for the rest. The sample table shows roughly 36,000 clones, and more than 70% are seen once. The ten largest make up 3.5% to 4.5% of the sample. The sequenced material came from peripheral blood. The source of these receptors is a man aged 55 to 70 with acute or convalescent COVID-19.

Points on this clone: Other nucleotide sequences from this sample produce the same CDR3. The chain is built from TRBV11-3 and TRBJ2-3; D unclear. This CDR3 comprises 12 residues. V was pared by 2 bases and J by 3 bases, with 3 bases between. The germline CDR1 and CDR2 sequences are SGHNT and YENEEA. The CDR3 nucleotides read TGTGCCAGCAGCTTATCGACAGATACGCAGTATTTT. Encoded protein: CASSLSTDTQYF. The full variable domain, in which reference TRBV11-3 and TRBJ2-3 provide the parts outside the CDR3, is EAGVVQSPRYKIIEKKQPVAFWCNPISGHNTLYWYLQNLGQGPELLIRYENEEAVDDSQLPKDRFSAERLKGVDSTLKIQPAELGDSAVYLCASSLSTDTQYFGPGTRLTVL.

In DNA, the CDR3 is TGTGCCAGCAGCCGAGGTGGAAACACTGAAGCTTTCTTT. Protein: CASSRGGNTEAFF. The J gene is TRBJ1-1, the V gene TRBV7-3, with D hard to call. The CDR3 spans 13 residues. The V end was cut by 5 bases, the J end by 2 bases, with 9 bases between. The germline gives CDR1 SGHTA, CDR2 FQGTGA. Full variable domain (outside the CDR3, taken from reference TRBV7-3 and TRBJ1-1): GAGVSQTPSNKVTEKGKYVELRCDPISGHTALYWYRQSLGQGPEFLIYFQGTGAADDSGLPNDRFFAVRPEGSVSTLKIQRTERGDSAVYLCASSRGGNTEAFFGQGTRLTVV.

J is TRBJ1-3 and V is TRBV6-1; TRBD1 might be the D (6 bases). V shed 3 bases and J shed 4 bases, with 16 bases lying between them. The germline V gene has CDR1 MNHNS and CDR2 SASEGT. This CDR3 comprises 16 residues. The DNA of the CDR3 is TGTGCCAGCAGTGATAAGCGGGGGGCCAGGGGAAACACCATATATTTT. It codes for CASSDKRGARGNTIYF.

The gene calls are TRBV6-5 and TRBJ1-1; D gene ambiguous. The CDR3 is 15 amino acids. Germline loops: CDR1 MNHEY, CDR2 SVGAGI. V dropped 1 base and J dropped 5 bases, with 14 bases sitting between them. The CDR3 reads CASSYFGSPGTEAFF. The CDR3 DNA follows: TGTGCCAGCAGTTACTTCGGGTCCCCGGGGACTGAAGCTTTCTTT.

The table lists this clone with a count of one. The rearrangement links TRBV7-9 to TRBJ2-5, with a tentative D call TRBD2 (5 bases). The CDR3 length is 16 residues. From germline, CDR1 is SEHNR and CDR2 FQNEAQ (reference sequence). The germline V and J ends were trimmed by 4 bases and 5 bases, with 20 bases remaining between them. CDR3: CASSSKLVPAWETQYF. CDR3 DNA: TGTGCCAGCAGCTCTAAACTAGTCCCGGCTTGGGAGACCCAGTACTTC.

In its sample, this clone was seen once. This chain joins TRBV21-1 and TRBJ1-3. TRBV21-1 is classified as a pseudogene. The CDR3 is 14 amino acids. The CDR3 DNA follows: TGTGCCTCCCTCGGACTCCTCTCTGGAAACACCATATATTTT. This translates into CASLGLLSGNTIYF.

The genes are TRBV20-1 and TRBJ2-3, with TRBD2 as a possible D gene (6 bases). Germline-derived CDR1 and CDR2 are DFQATT and SNEGSKA (reference sequence). V lost 8 bases and J 8 bases, leaving 14 bases between the germline ends. The CDR3 loop spans 11 amino acids. The CDR3 reads CSTKEGSTQYF. The CDR3 region has the DNA TGCAGTACCAAGGAGGGGAGTACGCAGTATTTT.

The V call is TRBV6-2 or TRBV6-3, the J call TRBJ2-1; possible D gene TRBD1, 6 bases. This CDR3 has 15 amino acids. In germline, CDR1 is MNHEY, CDR2 SVGEGT. The V end lost 5 bases, the J end lost 8 bases, and 19 bases lay between the germline ends. The CDR3 sequence is CASSQKPIQGHEQFF. The CDR3 DNA reads TGTGCCAGCAGTCAAAAACCTATACAGGGCCATGAGCAGTTCTTC.

The chain links TRBV19 to TRBJ1-2, with D perhaps matching TRBD1 (6 bases). The CDR3 spans 15 residues. Per germline, CDR1 LNHDA and CDR2 SQIVND (reference sequence). Trimming shortened V by 4 bases and J by 4 bases, and 16 bases separated the two germline ends. This chain's CDR3 is CASSKQGRVSYGYTF. The CDR3 DNA follows: TGTGCCAGTAGTAAACAGGGAAGGGTTAGCTATGGCTACACCTTC.

The sample holds one count of this clone. The rearrangement links TRBV5-5 to TRBJ2-7; 8 bases line up with TRBD2. The CDR3 has 14 amino acids. Looked up from germline, CDR1 is SGHKS and CDR2 is YYEKEE (reference sequence). V shed 3 bases and J 4 bases; nucleotides not matched to a gene: 6. The CDR3 DNA reads TGTGCCAGCAGCTCGGGGGGGCTGGCTTACGAGCAGTACTTC. It translates to CASSSGGLAYEQYF.

This chain connects TRBV7-2 to TRBJ2-2; the D gene is possibly TRBD2 (6 bases). The CDR3 has 14 amino acids. The germline gives CDR1 SGHTA, CDR2 FQGNSA. Trimming cost V 8 bases and J 6 bases, with 16 bases left between them. CDR3 nucleotides: TGTGCCAGCGGCATTAGTTGGGGGGCCGGGGAGCTGTTTTTT. It yields the protein CASGISWGAGELFF.

The J gene is TRBJ1-1, the V gene TRBV10-3; D is possibly TRBD1 (5 bases). Trimming removed 3 bases from V and 6 bases from J, with 8 bases in between. Looked up from germline, CDR1 is ENHRY and CDR2 is SYGVKD. The CDR3 loop spans 12 amino acids. The CDR3 DNA follows: TGTGCCATCAGTGACAGGGCTGCTGAAGCTTTCTTT. It encodes CAISDRAAEAFF.

The chain carries TRBV4-2 and TRBJ2-7; 10 bases match TRBD2. V lost 4 bases, J lost 3 bases, and 12 bases stayed unmatched. CDR1 LGHNA and CDR2 YNFKEQ come from the germline V gene. CDR3 length: 17 amino acids. In DNA, the CDR3 is TGTGCCAGCAGCCCCGGCCCACTAGCGGGGATGGTCTACGAGCAGTACTTC. Encoded protein: CASSPGPLAGMVYEQYF.

The CDR3 coding sequence is TGTGCCTGGAACGGGGGGCCCCCTTCCAATGAGCAGTTCTTC. Amino acids: CAWNGGPPSNEQFF. The chain links TRBV30 to TRBJ2-1, with D perhaps TRBD2 (7 bases). Germline CDR1 is GTSNPN and CDR2 is SVGIG (reference sequence). There are 14 residues in the CDR3. Trimming shortened V by 4 bases and J by 6 bases, and 16 bases separated the two germline ends.

V is TRBV18 and J is TRBJ1-1; TRBD1 aligns across 7 bases. The CDR3 has 13 amino acids. Germline V gives CDR1 KGHSH, CDR2 LQKENI. Losses at the gene ends were 8 bases for V and 0 bases for J; bases not matched to a gene: 3. CDR3 DNA sequence: TGTGCCAGCCTACAGGGGTTGAACACTGAAGCTTTCTTT. Amino acid sequence: CASLQGLNTEAFF. Drawing the rest from reference TRBV18 and TRBJ1-1, the complete variable domain is NAGVMQNPRHLVRRRGQEARLRCSPMKGHSHVYWYRQLPEEGLKFMVYLQKENIIDESGMPKERFSAEFPKEGPSILRIQQVVRGDSAAYFCASLQGLNTEAFFGQGTRLTVV.

This rearrangement joins TRBV7-6 to TRBJ1-1, with D tentatively TRBD1 (6 bases). The V end was cut by 2 bases, the J end by 0 bases, with 10 bases between. The CDR3 runs 15 residues. The germline gives CDR1 SGHVS, CDR2 FNYEAQ. As DNA, the CDR3 is TGTGCCAGCAGCTTAATGACAGGATTGAACACTGAAGCTTTCTTT. Translated: CASSLMTGLNTEAFF.

J is TRBJ1-2 and V is TRBV15; 11 bases match TRBD1. With 6 bases clipped from V and 2 bases from J, the junction kept 2 bases outside the gene matches. The CDR3 contains 14 residues. In germline, CDR1 is LNHNV, CDR2 YYDKDF (reference sequence). CDR3 loop: CATRRDRGNYGYTF. The CDR3 DNA follows: TGTGCCACCAGGAGGGACAGGGGGAACTATGGCTACACCTTC.

The chain joins TRBV6-4 to TRBJ1-5; maybe TRBD1 (6 bases). CDR3 size: 16 residues. The V gene's germline CDR1 is MRHNA and CDR2 SNTAGT. Trimming pared 0 bases from V and 6 bases from J, leaving 15 bases between. CDR3 DNA sequence: TGTGCCAGCAGTGACTCTGAGGGGGGGCAAGGTCAGCCCCAGCATTTT. The encoded protein is CASSDSEGGQGQPQHF.